This TCR beta chain was sequenced for a study of T-cell reconstitution after alpha-beta-depleted transplantation in children. General observations from the study: In patients about two months after transplant, alpha-beta T cells reportedly arose from several hundred expanded graft clones. Hyperexpanded clones declined; after one year, newly produced T cells mostly supplied diversity. High day-60 TCRbeta diversity in some patients came from surviving recipient T cells and thymic progenitors.

Unique molecular identifiers were used to barcode this TCRbeta library. TCRdb re-called the PCR reads with MiXCR, one entry per CDR3 protein. The sample contains roughly 670,000 distinct CDR3 sequences, approximately 14% of which appear only once. CDR1 and CDR2 from the germline V gene are SGHRS and YFSETQ. The CDR3 has 15 residues. Of note for this clonotype: Antigen unknown. At one of its ends the junction is not consistent with the germline gene, which may arise from a read error.

The rearrangement uses TRBV5-1 and TRBJ2-1, with D unclear. The sequence came from a girl aged 2 to 10 with congenital amegakaryocytic thrombocytopenia, due to receive a stem cell transplant. Sequencing used PBMCs, obtained before TCRalphabeta/CD19-depleted stem cell transplant. CDR3 sequence: CASSLVSRHYNVQFF. CDR3 DNA sequence: TGCGCCAGCAGCTTGGTGAGTCGGCACTACAATGTGCAGTTCTTC.